A single sample is the source of the 12 T cell receptor beta chains below, sequenced in a study of shared clonotypes between healthy human individuals. Profiling relied on immunoSEQ multiplex PCR, and the TCRdb table lists in-frame clones only, not all of them. The top ten clones hold 9.5% to 15% of a sample with about 500,000 clones, around 77% of them seen once. The sample taken for sequencing was PBMCs. Receptor source: a woman aged 40 to 50 in good health. Some clones in this sample may be carry-over from other donors' samples.

This clone was found a few times. This chain links TRBV5-1 with TRBJ2-5; 11 bases are a match to TRBD1. Germline assignment: CDR1 SGHRS and CDR2 YFSETQ. The junction had 4 bases not matched to a gene; V was cut back by 4 bases and J by 5 bases. The CDR3 covers 14 residues. CDR3: CASSRDRGLETQYF. DNA for the CDR3: TGCGCCAGCAGCCGGGACAGGGGGTTGGAGACCCAGTACTTC.

The V and J genes are TRBV5-1 and TRBJ2-7, with 12 positions matching TRBD1. V was clipped by 0 bases and J by 6 bases; unmatched bases: 4. There are 15 residues in the CDR3. Germline V gives CDR1 SGHRS, CDR2 YFSETQ. The CDR3 nucleotides read TGCGCCAGCAGCTTGGACGCGGGACAGGGGGCCGAGCAGTACTTC. Translating gives CASSLDAGQGAEQYF.

The J gene is TRBJ2-7, the V gene TRBV9, with D possibly being TRBD2 (6 bases). The germline gives CDR1 SGDLS, CDR2 YYNGEE. The CDR3 runs 16 residues. V was cut by 3 bases and J by 1 base, with 17 bases left in between. CDR3 sequence (DNA): TGTGCCAGCAGCGAGGGTGGGAGGTCTAGTTCCTACGAGCAGTACTTC. This sequence encodes CASSEGGRSSSYEQYF.

The chain uses TRBV27 and TRBJ2-1; perhaps TRBD2 as D (5 bases). Per the germline V gene, CDR1 is MNHEY and CDR2 is SMNVEV (reference sequence). Trimming took 8 bases from V and 8 from J, leaving 13 bases between them. The CDR3 contains 12 residues. CDR3 nucleotides: TGTGCCAGCGGCCAGCGGAGCGATGAGCAGTTCTTC. This sequence encodes CASGQRSDEQFF.

J is TRBJ2-5 and V is TRBV30; D is undetermined. The germline gives CDR1 GTSNPN, CDR2 SVGIG (reference sequence). The CDR3 has 13 residues. The V gene lost 0 bases and the J gene lost 2 bases, with 7 bases spanning the gap. The CDR3 coding sequence is TGTGCCTGGAGTGTTTTTCATCAAGAGACCCAGTACTTC. Protein product: CAWSVFHQETQYF.

This chain uses TRBV10-3 with TRBJ2-2; 10 bases map to TRBD2. V trimming: 10 bases; J trimming: 0 bases; junction bases outside the gene matches: 5. The V gene's germline CDR1 is ENHRY and CDR2 SYGVKD. The CDR3 spans 15 residues. CDR3 amino acids: CATRGTSANTGELFF. CDR3 bases: TGTGCCACCCGGGGGACTAGCGCGAACACCGGGGAGCTGTTTTTT.

The J gene is TRBJ2-3, the V gene TRBV5-1; no firm D call. This CDR3 has 15 residues. The V end lost 0 bases, the J end lost 0 bases, and 8 bases lay between the germline ends. Germline lookup yields CDR1 SGHRS and CDR2 YFSETQ. CDR3 sequence reads: CASSLDPSSTDTQYF. Here the CDR3 DNA reads TGCGCCAGCAGCTTGGACCCGAGTAGCACAGATACGCAGTATTTT.

The V and J genes are TRBV5-1 and TRBJ1-5, with D possibly matching TRBD1 (6 bases). CDR1 SGHRS and CDR2 YFSETQ come from the germline V gene. The CDR3 length is 16 residues. V was cut by 0 bases and J by 2 bases, with 12 bases left in between. CDR3 DNA: TGCGCCAGCAGCTTGGAACCAGGGGATGGCAATCAGCCCCAGCATTTT. It codes for CASSLEPGDGNQPQHF.

V usage is TRBV5-1 and J usage is TRBJ2-7, with a weak D call TRBD1 (8 bases). The CDR3 covers 15 residues. CDR1 and CDR2 (germline): SGHRS, YFSETQ. V was clipped by 4 bases and J by 3 bases, with 17 bases between them. The CDR3 nucleotides are TGCGCCAGCAGCCCACGACAGGGGAGGGGCTACGAGCAGTACTTC. Translated: CASSPRQGRGYEQYF. The variable domain in full, with the rest retrieved from reference TRBV5-1 and TRBJ2-7, is KAGVTQTPRYLIKTRGQQVTLSCSPISGHRSVSWYQQTPGQGLQFLFEYFSETQRNKGNFPGRFSGRQFSNSRSEMNVSTLELGDSALYLCASSPRQGRGYEQYFGPGTRLTVT.

This chain uses TRBV4-3 with TRBJ2-7; D is unclear. CDR1 and CDR2 (germline): LGHNA, YSLEER. The CDR3 is 19 residues long. Trimming removed 0 bases from V and 4 bases from J, with 25 bases in between. The CDR3 loop reads CASSQDLSGPKTFHYEQYF. For the CDR3, the DNA is TGCGCCAGCAGCCAAGATCTATCTGGGCCCAAGACCTTTCATTACGAGCAGTACTTC.

This chain links TRBV6-1 with TRBJ2-7; a possible D gene is TRBD2 (7 bases). Trimming stripped 6 bases from V and 7 bases from J, with 16 bases between. The length of the CDR3 is 13 residues. Germline CDR1 MNHNS, CDR2 SASEGT. The CDR3 bases are TGTGCCAGCAGGGAGGGGGGGCTAGCGGAGCAGTACTTC. Translation: CASREGGLAEQYF.

The genes are TRBV30 and TRBJ2-7; 9 bases agree with TRBD2. The CDR3 extends over 14 amino acids. V dropped 4 bases and J dropped 5; count of bases not matched to a gene: 9. The V gene's germline CDR1 is GTSNPN and CDR2 SVGIG (reference sequence). CDR3 bases: TGTGCCTGGAACGAAGAGGGACTAGCCAACGAGCAGTACTTC. Amino acid sequence: CAWNEEGLANEQYF.